One sample yielded the 2 T cell receptor beta chains listed below, sequenced in a study of T-cell reconstitution after alpha-beta-depleted transplantation in children. During its preparation, the TCRbeta library received unique molecular identifiers. TCRdb independently ran MiXCR on the PCR reads; one entry per CDR3 protein. The sample lists about 98,000 distinct CDR3 sequences, about 25% occurring once. This specimen consisted of PBMCs, obtained before TCRalphabeta/CD19-depleted stem cell transplant. These receptors originate from a boy between 2 and 15 years old with acute lymphoblastic leukemia, due to receive a stem cell transplant.

This rearrangement joins TRBV7-2 to TRBJ2-1, with D possibly TRBD2 on 6 matching bases. The CDR3 totals 16 residues. CDR1 and CDR2 (germline): SGHTA, FQGNSA. The V and J ends lost 5 bases and 4 bases respectively, with 18 bases between them. CDR3 in DNA: TGTGCCAGCAGCCCCACCTGGGGGAGGACTTACAATGAGCAGTTCTTC. This codes for CASSPTWGRTYNEQFF.

In its sample, this clonotype was seen many times. The chain couples TRBV20-1 to TRBJ2-3, with 8 bases aligning to TRBD2. Losses at the gene ends were 6 bases for V and 2 bases for J; bases not matched to a gene: 13. Per the germline V gene, CDR1 is DFQATT and CDR2 is SNEGSKA (reference sequence). The CDR3 spans 16 residues. As DNA, the CDR3 is TGCAGTGCCGCACGGGGGGGTAGCGGGGTCACAGATACGCAGTATTTT. It specifies CSAARGGSGVTDTQYF.